This TCR beta chain emerged from a study of cytomegalovirus exposure and HLA in healthy donors. Study-wide results and caveats: Upon later analysis, HLA-associated TCR beta chains proved more clonally expanded than other, equally common chains. As a later analysis showed, a missense DCLRE1C variant was linked to trimming of TCR beta V- and J-genes.

Researchers ran the PCR with 60 Vbeta and 13 Jbeta primers. Produced via immunoSEQ multiplex PCR; TCRdb's table is partial and in-frame only. The data contain tens of thousands of clones, over 9.5% of them seen just once; the ten biggest clones take up approximately 25%. This clone appeared a few times. Its cognate antigen is unknown. The V and J ends lost 2 bases and 2 bases, in that order; junction bases with no gene match: 14. Germline V gene sequence: CDR1 LNHNV, CDR2 YYDKDF (reference sequence). The CDR3 is made up of 19 amino acids. This clonotype was obtained from a man aged 55 to 69 in good health and CMV-seropositive. Sequencing was performed on PBMCs. The chain recombines TRBV15 with TRBJ2-3; TRBD2 matches at 9 bases. DNA for the CDR3: TGTGCCACCAGCAGATCTAAAGGTGGTAGCGGGGGATCCACAGATACGCAGTATTTT. Protein sequence: CATSRSKGGSGGSTDTQYF. The variable domain in full, with the rest retrieved from reference TRBV15 and TRBJ2-3, is DAMVIQNPRYQVTQFGKPVTLSCSQTLNHNVMYWYQQKSSQAPKLLFHYYDKDFNNEADTPDNFQSRRPNTSFCFLDIRSPGLGDTAMYLCATSRSKGGSGGSTDTQYFGPGTRLTVL.